Shown below are 13 T cell receptor beta chains from a single sample sequenced in a study of blood T cell repertoires in COVID-19. The method was immunoSEQ multiplex PCR; TCRdb's version includes in-frame clones alone and lacks a portion of them. Here the sample spans 25,000 to 35,000 clones, around nine tenths being singletons. What was sequenced was peripheral blood. Receptor source: a human donor in a cohort sampled during active COVID-19. The donor label of this sample is uncertain.

The chain combines TRBV4-2 with TRBJ2-3; 9 nucleotides agree with TRBD2. CDR1 is LGHNA, CDR2 YNFKEQ, per germline. This CDR3 is 17 amino acids long. The V and J ends lost 4 bases and 4 bases, in that order; junction bases with no gene match: 12. CDR3 sequence reads: CASSRTYKREDADTQYF. The CDR3 coding sequence is TGTGCCAGCAGCCGCACTTATAAGCGGGAGGACGCAGATACGCAGTATTTT.

The chain carries TRBV2 and TRBJ1-1, with TRBD1 as a possible D gene (5 bases). CDR3 length equals 14 residues. CDR1 is SNHLY, CDR2 FYNNEI, per germline. Trimming cost V 6 bases and J 6 bases, with 17 bases left between them. CDR3 residues: CASRLGGGISEAFF. The CDR3, as DNA: TGTGCCAGCAGACTCGGGGGGGGGATTTCTGAAGCTTTCTTT.

The chain carries TRBV5-1 and TRBJ2-7; 7 nucleotides match TRBD1. The trim removed 5 bases at V and 0 bases at J, leaving 8 bases unmatched. This CDR3 is built from 15 residues. From germline, CDR1 is SGHRS and CDR2 YFSETQ. CDR3 in amino acids: CASRPNRGSSYEQYF. In nucleotides, the CDR3 is TGCGCCAGCAGACCCAACAGGGGAAGCTCCTACGAGCAGTACTTC.

This clone was seen just once. V usage is TRBV6-5 and J usage is TRBJ2-2; TRBD2 matches at 7 bases. CDR3 length equals 14 residues. Germline assignment: CDR1 MNHEY and CDR2 SVGAGI. The trim removed 8 bases at V and 3 bases at J, leaving 6 bases unmatched. The CDR3 is CASGRDGDTGELFF. The CDR3 DNA sequence: TGTGCCAGCGGGAGGGACGGAGACACCGGGGAGCTGTTTTTT.

The chain uses TRBV11-2 and TRBJ2-3; D unresolved. V was clipped by 2 bases and J by 5 bases, with 11 bases between them. This CDR3 comprises 14 residues. The germline gives CDR1 SGHAT, CDR2 FQNNGV. CDR3: CASSLIGPRDTQYF. CDR3 coding DNA: TGTGCCAGCAGCTTAATCGGTCCGAGAGATACGCAGTATTTT.

This chain joins TRBV7-2 and TRBJ2-1; D unclear. The V and J ends lost 2 bases and 9 bases respectively, with 8 bases between them. CDR3 length: 12 residues. Germline V gives CDR1 SGHTA, CDR2 FQGNSA. CDR3 in DNA: TGTGCCAGCAGCTTATTATCCGGTGAGCAGTTCTTC. Translation: CASSLLSGEQFF.

The rearrangement joins TRBV5-1 to TRBJ2-1; 7 nucleotides line up with TRBD1. This CDR3 region has 15 residues. CDR1 and CDR2 from the germline V gene are SGHRS and YFSETQ. With 4 bases clipped from V and 9 bases from J, the junction kept 13 bases outside the gene matches. The chain's CDR3 is CASSATGDQNSEQFF. CDR3 coding DNA: TGCGCCAGCAGCGCCACAGGGGATCAAAATAGTGAGCAGTTCTTC.

The chain recombines TRBV18 with TRBJ2-5; D possibly corresponds to TRBD1 (6 bases). Trimming removed 6 bases from V and 5 bases from J, with 13 bases in between. The CDR3 runs 13 residues. The germline gives CDR1 KGHSH, CDR2 LQKENI. CDR3 DNA sequence: TGTGCCAGCTCGTCAACAGGGACCGAGACCCAGTACTTC. This translates into CASSSTGTETQYF.

The chain employs TRBV28 and TRBJ2-7; 8 bases line up with TRBD2. The CDR3 is 16 residues long. Germline V CDR1 and CDR2: MDHEN, SYDVKM. With 5 bases clipped from V and 3 bases from J, the junction kept 12 bases outside the gene matches. The CDR3 sequence: CASSPPGSGSIYEQYF. The DNA of the CDR3 is TGTGCCAGCAGTCCCCCCGGGAGCGGGAGTATCTACGAGCAGTACTTC.

In DNA, the CDR3 is TGTGCCAGCAGCTTAGATATAAATGAGCAGTTCTTC. It translates to CASSLDINEQFF. This rearrangement joins TRBV7-9 to TRBJ2-1, with unresolved D. This CDR3 comprises 12 residues. Trimming cost V 1 base and J 7 bases, with 5 bases left between them. Germline CDR1 and CDR2: SEHNR and FQNEAQ (reference sequence).

The chain links TRBV27 to TRBJ2-1; 7 bases fit TRBD1. The CDR3 has 14 residues. Germline CDR1 is MNHEY and CDR2 is SMNVEV (reference sequence). V gave up 4 bases and J gave up 4 bases; unmatched junction bases: 4. CDR3 amino acids: CASSWGTEYNEQFF. In DNA form, the CDR3 reads TGTGCCAGCAGTTGGGGGACAGAGTACAATGAGCAGTTCTTC.

This rearrangement joins TRBV2 to TRBJ2-1; no definite D call. The V end lost 2 bases, the J end lost 10 bases, and 12 bases lay between the germline ends. Germline CDR1 is SNHLY and CDR2 is FYNNEI. This CDR3 comprises 13 residues. CDR3 nucleotide sequence: TGTGCCAGCAGTGAACAGCTCCTAGTGGAGCAGTTCTTC. Its translation: CASSEQLLVEQFF.

The V gene is TRBV6-5, the J gene TRBJ1-5; D perhaps matches TRBD1 (6 bases). The CDR3 covers 14 residues. Trimming pared 7 bases from V and 2 bases from J, leaving 12 bases between. Germline V lookup: CDR1 MNHEY, CDR2 SVGAGI. CDR3 loop: CASKGVRGNQPQHF. The CDR3 bases are TGTGCCAGCAAGGGGGTCCGGGGCAATCAGCCCCAGCATTTT.